These 30 T cell receptor beta chains originate from one sample sequenced in a study of cytomegalovirus exposure and HLA in healthy donors. TCRdb's table, derived via immunoSEQ multiplex PCR, lists solely in-frame clones and lacks some. The data contain 110,000 or so clones, around 83% of them singletons. Material for sequencing was PBMCs. Receptors originate from a woman aged 18-35 years in good health and CMV-seropositive.

The rearrangement joins TRBV19 to TRBJ2-1, with D tentatively TRBD2 (5 bases). The CDR3 totals 16 residues. With 7 bases removed from V and 0 bases from J, the gap between germline ends came to 16 bases. Germline loops: CDR1 LNHDA, CDR2 SQIVND (reference sequence). CDR3 bases: TGTGCCAGTACCAACCCCCAGCGGAGCTCCTACAATGAGCAGTTCTTC. Encoded protein: CASTNPQRSSYNEQFF.

The count of this clone is one. The chain carries TRBV6-6 and TRBJ2-1, with 9 positions matching TRBD2. With V trimmed by 8 bases and J by 2 bases, 4 bases remained unmatched. The CDR3 runs to 14 residues. Germline V gene data show CDR1 as MNHNY and CDR2 as SVGAGI (reference sequence). The CDR3 sequence: CASLGGGAYNEQFF. CDR3 in DNA: TGTGCCAGCTTAGGCGGGGGGGCCTACAATGAGCAGTTCTTC.

The rearrangement uses TRBV7-8 and TRBJ1-2, with D possibly TRBD1 on 5 matching bases. Germline assignment: CDR1 SGHVS and CDR2 FQNEAQ. V lost 1 base, J lost 2 bases, and 5 bases lay in between. CDR3 length: 13 amino acids. Written as DNA, the CDR3 is TGTGCCAGCAGCTTAGGACAGAACTATGGCTACACCTTC. Amino acids: CASSLGQNYGYTF.

This chain links TRBV28 with TRBJ2-5, with TRBD2 identical over 7 bases. V lost 7 bases and J lost 3; bases outside the gene matches: 8. This CDR3 has 14 amino acids. The germline gives CDR1 MDHEN, CDR2 SYDVKM. CDR3 in DNA: TGTGCCAGCACCGGGGCGGGACTAAAAGAGACCCAGTACTTC. Translated: CASTGAGLKETQYF.

The gene calls are TRBV6-5 and TRBJ1-2; no clear D. Per the germline V gene, CDR1 is MNHEY and CDR2 is SVGAGI. V lost 6 bases, J lost 8 bases, and 19 bases lay in between. The CDR3 spans 14 residues. CDR3 DNA sequence: TGTGCCAGCAGCCTCCCCGACCCAGGCGAGGGCTACACCTTC. It specifies CASSLPDPGEGYTF.

V and J are TRBV29-1 and TRBJ1-2; TRBD1 matches at 7 bases. Looked up from germline, CDR1 is SQVTM and CDR2 is ANQGSEA. V lost 4 bases and J lost 7; bases outside the gene matches: 6. The CDR3 loop spans 12 amino acids. This CDR3 is CSVGQGGGGYTF. The CDR3 DNA reads as TGCAGCGTTGGACAGGGCGGCGGTGGCTACACCTTC.

This clone showed up just once. The chain combines TRBV18 with TRBJ2-7; 7 nucleotides line up with TRBD1. The germline V gene has CDR1 KGHSH and CDR2 LQKENI. Trimming removed 4 bases from V and 3 bases from J; junction bases left unmatched: 6. The CDR3 runs to 14 residues. For the CDR3, the DNA is TGTGCCAGCTCACAACAGGGGTCCCTCTACGAGCAGTACTTC. Translated, it gives CASSQQGSLYEQYF.

This clone turned up a few times. V usage is TRBV19 and J usage is TRBJ1-1; D is possibly TRBD1 (5 bases). In germline, CDR1 is LNHDA, CDR2 SQIVND (reference sequence). The germline V and J ends were trimmed by 4 bases and 4 bases, with 10 bases remaining between them. CDR3 length equals 13 residues. The CDR3 spells CASSTRVSTEAFF. In DNA, the CDR3 is TGTGCCAGTAGTACCAGGGTTAGCACTGAAGCTTTCTTT. The whole variable domain, remainder taken from reference TRBV19 and TRBJ1-1, is DGGITQSPKYLFRKEGQNVTLSCEQNLNHDAMYWYRQDPGQGLRLIYYSQIVNDFQKGDIAEGYSVSREKKESFPLTVTSAQKNPTAFYLCASSTRVSTEAFFGQGTRLTVV.

The chain joins TRBV28 to TRBJ2-4, with D perhaps TRBD2 (6 bases). The CDR3 consists of 15 residues. Germline V gene lookup returns CDR1 MDHEN and CDR2 SYDVKM. The V and J ends lost 5 bases and 0 bases respectively, with 11 bases between them. This chain's CDR3 is CASSESGLAKNIQYF. The CDR3, as DNA: TGTGCCAGCAGTGAATCGGGACTAGCCAAAAACATTCAGTACTTC.

The V gene is TRBV11-2, the J gene TRBJ2-7, with D possibly TRBD1 on 6 matching bases. Trimming cost V 5 bases and J 2 bases, with 19 bases left between them. Looked up from germline, CDR1 is SGHAT and CDR2 is FQNNGV. There are 16 residues in the CDR3. This CDR3 is CASSIGYGDIAYEQYF. CDR3 DNA: TGTGCCAGCAGCATCGGATATGGGGACATAGCCTACGAGCAGTACTTC.

This clone came up once. The genes are TRBV10-3 and TRBJ2-7; 7 nucleotides line up with TRBD1. Looked up from germline, CDR1 is ENHRY and CDR2 is SYGVKD. The V and J ends lost 0 bases and 3 bases, in that order; junction bases with no gene match: 5. The CDR3 is 15 amino acids. CDR3 sequence reads: CAISESQGVLYEQYF. As DNA, the CDR3 is TGTGCCATCAGTGAGTCTCAGGGGGTGCTCTACGAGCAGTACTTC.

This chain links TRBV7-6 with TRBJ1-4; the D is unclear. V was clipped by 3 bases and J by 8 bases, with 13 bases between them. This CDR3 has 14 residues. CDR1 and CDR2 from the germline V gene are SGHVS and FNYEAQ. CDR3 sequence: CASSFQGLGEKLFF. The CDR3 DNA is TGTGCCAGCAGCTTCCAAGGACTCGGAGAAAAACTGTTTTTT.

The chain employs TRBV6-1 and TRBJ2-7, with 9 nucleotides matching TRBD2. V lost 1 base to trimming and J lost 1 base; unmatched junction nucleotides: 5. This CDR3 has 16 amino acids. Per germline, CDR1 MNHNS and CDR2 SASEGT. The CDR3 coding sequence is TGTGCCAGCAGTGAAGGCGGTAGCGGGAGATCCTACGAGCAGTACTTC. Residues: CASSEGGSGRSYEQYF.

The CDR3 loop reads CASSLRRQGDGYTF. As DNA, the CDR3 is TGTGCCAGCAGCTTAAGGCGACAGGGTGATGGCTACACCTTC. The chain couples TRBV7-7 to TRBJ1-2, with 7 bases fitting TRBD1. The germline CDR1 and CDR2 sequences are SSHAT and FNYEAQ (reference sequence). V trimming: 2 bases; J trimming: 6 bases; junction bases outside the gene matches: 6. The CDR3 length is 14 residues. Variable domain in full (rest from reference TRBV7-7 and TRBJ1-2): GAGVSQSPRYKVTKRGQDVTLRCDPISSHATLYWYQQALGQGPEFLTYFNYEAQPDKSGLPSDRFSAERPEGSISTLTIQRTEQRDSAMYRCASSLRRQGDGYTFGSGTRLTVV.

This clone was observed a handful of times. This sequence joins TRBV5-4 and TRBJ2-5; D might be TRBD2 (5 bases). Germline V lookup: CDR1 SGHNT, CDR2 YYREEE (reference sequence). The ends were cut back, 4 bases at V and 4 bases at J, with 17 bases in the middle. The CDR3 spans 15 residues. The CDR3 nucleotides read TGTGCCAGCAGCATAGGACGGGCGGGTGCAGAGACCCAGTACTTC. Its protein product is CASSIGRAGAETQYF.

The chain carries TRBV6-5 and TRBJ1-2; tentatively, D is TRBD1 (5 bases). Trimming pared 6 bases from V and 3 bases from J, leaving 17 bases between. Germline V gene lookup returns CDR1 MNHEY and CDR2 SVGAGI. This CDR3 comprises 15 residues. The CDR3 here is CASSPPPGGDYGYTF. The CDR3 region has the DNA TGTGCCAGCAGCCCCCCCCCGGGAGGGGACTATGGCTACACCTTC.

This chain links TRBV2 with TRBJ2-1, with TRBD1 identical over 10 bases. The CDR3 totals 14 residues. Unmatched junction bases numbered 6, after V lost 7 bases and J lost 6 bases. Germline V lookup: CDR1 SNHLY, CDR2 FYNNEI. Here the CDR3 DNA reads TGTGCCAGCAACCCGGGACAGGGGTTCAATGAGCAGTTCTTC. Its translation: CASNPGQGFNEQFF.

The rearrangement uses TRBV11-2 and TRBJ1-5, with a possible D match to TRBD1 (5 bases). The germline gives CDR1 SGHAT, CDR2 FQNNGV. Trimming took 2 bases from V and 7 from J, leaving 15 bases between them. CDR3 length equals 15 residues. The CDR3 nucleotides read TGTGCCAGCAGCTTATTCACGGGGGAGGGACAGCCCCAGCATTTT. Amino acid sequence: CASSLFTGEGQPQHF.

In this sample, this clone turned up once. The chain has TRBV9 and TRBJ2-1; TRBD2 matches 9 bases. Germline CDR1 is SGDLS and CDR2 is YYNGEE. The CDR3 is 16 amino acids. Trimming removed 6 bases from V and 0 bases from J; junction bases left unmatched: 7. CDR3 loop: CASTIGLASSYNEQFF. Written as DNA, the CDR3 is TGTGCCAGCACCATTGGACTAGCGAGCTCCTACAATGAGCAGTTCTTC.

This chain uses TRBV6-5 with TRBJ1-6; 7 nucleotides align to TRBD1. With V trimmed by 6 bases and J by 6 bases, 5 bases remained unmatched. The germline CDR1 and CDR2 sequences are MNHEY and SVGAGI. The CDR3 contains 14 residues. The CDR3 here is CASRSGTVNSPLHF. The CDR3 coding sequence is TGTGCCAGCAGATCCGGGACAGTTAATTCACCCCTCCACTTT.

The V and J genes are TRBV6-6 and TRBJ1-1; 8 bases line up with TRBD1. This CDR3 has 14 residues. V lost 2 bases and J lost 4; bases outside the gene matches: 3. The germline V gene encodes CDR1 MNHNY and CDR2 SVGAGI (reference sequence). CDR3 loop: CASSYTGTGTEAFF. Here the CDR3 DNA reads TGTGCCAGCAGTTACACGGGGACAGGCACTGAAGCTTTCTTT.

V and J are TRBV5-1 and TRBJ1-5; D is unresolved. V lost 0 bases and J lost 5, with 9 bases in between. Germline values: CDR1 SGHRS, CDR2 YFSETQ. The CDR3 has 14 amino acids. The CDR3 bases are TGCGCCAGCAGCTTGGGAGACCAGGATCAGCCCCAGCATTTT. Translation gives CASSLGDQDQPQHF. The variable domain in full, with the rest retrieved from reference TRBV5-1 and TRBJ1-5, is KAGVTQTPRYLIKTRGQQVTLSCSPISGHRSVSWYQQTPGQGLQFLFEYFSETQRNKGNFPGRFSGRQFSNSRSEMNVSTLELGDSALYLCASSLGDQDQPQHFGDGTRLSIL.

This chain joins TRBV6-4 and TRBJ2-3, with D possibly being TRBD1 (6 bases). The CDR3 length is 13 residues. In germline, CDR1 is MRHNA, CDR2 SNTAGT. Trimming cost V 8 bases and J 3 bases, with 12 bases left between them. This CDR3 reads CASSHRETDTQYF. The CDR3 DNA reads TGTGCCAGCTCCCACAGGGAAACAGATACGCAGTATTTT.

The chain carries TRBV4-1 and TRBJ2-2; 7 bases agree with TRBD1. Trimming took 4 bases from V and 0 from J; bases not matched to a gene: 11. Germline V gives CDR1 MGHRA, CDR2 YSYEKL. This CDR3 is built from 18 residues. The CDR3 is CASSRLGGRGTNTGELFF. CDR3 DNA: TGCGCCAGCAGCCGTTTAGGGGGCAGAGGGACGAACACCGGGGAGCTGTTTTTT.

The chain combines TRBV27 with TRBJ2-7; 9 nucleotides line up with TRBD1. With V trimmed by 5 bases and J by 3 bases, 2 bases remained unmatched. This CDR3 is 13 amino acids long. Looked up from germline, CDR1 is MNHEY and CDR2 is SMNVEV (reference sequence). The CDR3 sequence: CASSRQGVYEQYF. CDR3 DNA sequence: TGTGCCAGCAGTAGACAGGGGGTCTACGAGCAGTACTTC.

The chain recombines TRBV9 with TRBJ2-3; 12 nucleotides line up with TRBD2. The CDR3 is 20 amino acids. Unmatched junction bases numbered 18, after V lost 4 bases and J lost 3 bases. Germline lookup yields CDR1 SGDLS and CDR2 YYNGEE. The CDR3, as DNA: TGTGCCAGCAGCCCCCGAGTAGTACTAGCGGGGGGAAACGTTACAGATACGCAGTATTTT. It encodes CASSPRVVLAGGNVTDTQYF.

The V and J genes are TRBV4-1 and TRBJ1-2, with D possibly matching TRBD1 (6 bases). The germline V gene has CDR1 MGHRA and CDR2 YSYEKL. V was trimmed by 6 bases and J by 4 bases, leaving 21 bases between them. CDR3 length equals 16 residues. CDR3: CASRGSEQGVGYGYTF. For the CDR3, the DNA is TGCGCCAGCAGGGGTTCAGAACAGGGCGTTGGCTATGGCTACACCTTC.

This clone came up once. The J gene is TRBJ1-3, the V gene TRBV30, with unresolved D. The V end lost 4 bases, the J end lost 3 bases, and 7 bases lay between the germline ends. This CDR3 comprises 12 residues. CDR1 and CDR2 from the germline V gene are GTSNPN and SVGIG (reference sequence). CDR3 protein: CAWTSGGNTIYF. In DNA form, the CDR3 reads TGTGCCTGGACCTCCGGTGGAAACACCATATATTTT.

The CDR3 reads CASSSHRSGYTF. CDR3 sequence (DNA): TGTGCCAGCAGCTCCCACAGGAGCGGCTACACCTTC. The V call is TRBV5-4, the J call TRBJ1-2, with D tentatively TRBD1 (5 bases). The CDR3 has 12 residues. Germline V gene data show CDR1 as SGHNT and CDR2 as YYREEE (reference sequence). Trimming took 3 bases from V and 8 from J, leaving 11 bases between them. The full variable domain, with the rest looked up from reference TRBV5-4 and TRBJ1-2, is ETGVTQSPTHLIKTRGQQVTLRCSSQSGHNTVSWYQQALGQGPQFIFQYYREEENGRGNFPPRFSGLQFPNYSSELNVNALELDDSALYLCASSSHRSGYTFGSGTRLTVV.

V and J are TRBV10-3 and TRBJ1-6; 9 bases fit TRBD1. The CDR3 has 15 amino acids. Germline V lookup: CDR1 ENHRY, CDR2 SYGVKD. V gave up 3 bases and J gave up 9 bases; unmatched junction bases: 6. In nucleotides, the CDR3 is TGTGCCATCAGTGATTCGGGACAGGGCGTTTCACCCCTCCACTTT. Amino acid sequence: CAISDSGQGVSPLHF.